Shown below are 28 T cell receptor beta chains from a single sample sequenced in a study of cytomegalovirus exposure and HLA in healthy donors. Vbeta (60) and Jbeta (13) primers were used in the PCR. Profiling relied on immunoSEQ multiplex PCR, and the TCRdb table lists in-frame clones only, not all of them. The data hold some 150,000 clones, with approximately 80% observed a single time. Source material: PBMCs. These receptor sequences come from a woman in her 30s in good health and CMV-seronegative.

The V and J genes are TRBV19 and TRBJ1-2; TRBD1 aligns across 7 bases. V shed 7 bases, J shed 6 bases, and the junction held 11 bases outside the gene matches. CDR3 size: 14 residues. Germline V gives CDR1 LNHDA, CDR2 SQIVND (reference sequence). CDR3 coding DNA: TGTGCCAGTACAAAGAACAGGGGCCCCGATGGCTACACCTTC. Its protein is CASTKNRGPDGYTF.

The chain recombines TRBV29-1 with TRBJ2-5; the D gene is possibly TRBD2 (6 bases). The CDR3 covers 14 residues. The germline gives CDR1 SQVTM, CDR2 ANQGSEA. The germline V and J ends were trimmed by 6 bases and 2 bases, with 16 bases remaining between them. CDR3 region: CSVDTLAHQETQYF. For the CDR3, the DNA is TGCAGCGTCGATACTCTAGCGCATCAAGAGACCCAGTACTTC.

This clone was counted once. The chain recombines TRBV4-1 with TRBJ2-3; 8 bases are shared with TRBD1. The J segment lost 2 bases and the V segment lost 2 bases, leaving 6 bases of the junction unmatched. Germline CDR1 reads MGHRA; CDR2 reads YSYEKL. The CDR3 consists of 16 residues. DNA of the CDR3: TGCGCCAGCAGCCAAAAACCAGGGGGCAACACAGATACGCAGTATTTT. The encoded protein is CASSQKPGGNTDTQYF.

This clone was detected a few times. The rearrangement joins TRBV2 to TRBJ2-7; D is undetermined. Trimming stripped 5 bases from V and 3 bases from J, with 11 bases between. This CDR3 comprises 13 residues. Looked up from germline, CDR1 is SNHLY and CDR2 is FYNNEI. CDR3 nucleotides: TGTGCCAGCAGTCCAACATTGGTCTACGAGCAGTACTTC. Encoded protein: CASSPTLVYEQYF.

This chain joins TRBV6-5 and TRBJ2-7, with 7 positions matching TRBD2. With 6 bases clipped from V and 4 bases from J, the junction kept 3 bases outside the gene matches. The CDR3 has 12 amino acids. Germline CDR1 MNHEY, CDR2 SVGAGI. This chain's CDR3 is CASRDGGYEQYF. The CDR3 bases are TGTGCCAGCAGGGACGGGGGGTACGAGCAGTACTTC.

Notes on this clone: Sequence at one end of the junction differs from germline and may be a read error. The chain joins TRBV5-6 to TRBJ1-5, with 8 nucleotides matching TRBD1. The germline V gene has CDR1 SGHDT and CDR2 YYEEEE. There are 19 residues in the CDR3. CDR3 sequence (DNA): TGTGCCAGCAGCTTGAGACCCAGGGGGCGAGATAGACGCAATCGGCCCCAGCATTTT. This translates into CASSLRPRGRDRRNRPQHF. Looking up the rest from reference TRBV5-6 and TRBJ1-5 gives the full variable domain: DAGVTQSPTHLIKTRGQQVTLRCSPKSGHDTVSWYQQALGQGPQFIFQYYEEEERQRGNFPDRFSGHQFPNYSSELNVNALLLGDSALYLCASSLRPRGRDRRNRPQHFGDGTRLSIL.

This clone was seen a few times. The chain's CDR3 is CASSARQSSYNSPLHF. CDR3 sequence (DNA): TGTGCCAGCAGCGCAAGACAGTCCTCCTATAATTCACCCCTCCACTTT. The V call is TRBV9, the J call TRBJ1-6; perhaps TRBD1 as D (5 bases). Germline CDR1 is SGDLS and CDR2 is YYNGEE. V was shortened by 3 bases and J by 0 bases, with 10 bases between the two germline ends. CDR3 length: 16 amino acids. Using reference TRBV9 and TRBJ1-6 for the parts outside the CDR3, the full variable domain is DSGVTQTPKHLITATGQRVTLRCSPRSGDLSVYWYQQSLDQGLQFLIQYYNGEERAKGNILERFSAQQFPDLHSELNLSSLELGDSALYFCASSARQSSYNSPLHFGNGTRLTVT.

This clone was observed a handful of times. V is TRBV4-1 and J is TRBJ1-6; TRBD1 matches at 7 bases. V dropped 3 bases and J dropped 13; count of bases not matched to a gene: 12. There are 15 residues in the CDR3. Germline V CDR1 and CDR2: MGHRA, YSYEKL. The CDR3 is CASSHQGDNLDPLHF. Here the CDR3 DNA reads TGCGCCAGCAGCCATCAGGGGGACAACTTGGATCCCCTCCACTTT.

This chain connects TRBV5-1 to TRBJ1-5; TRBD1 matches 7 bases. CDR1 and CDR2 (germline): SGHRS, YFSETQ. With 0 bases clipped from V and 6 bases from J, the junction kept 3 bases outside the gene matches. The CDR3 has 14 amino acids. CDR3 sequence: CASSLERGPQPQHF. For the CDR3, the DNA is TGCGCCAGCAGCTTGGAAAGGGGGCCTCAGCCCCAGCATTTT.

The chain combines TRBV4-3 with TRBJ2-5; TRBD1 agrees at 8 bases. CDR1 and CDR2 (germline): LGHNA, YSLEER. CDR3 length: 16 residues. The V and J ends lost 1 base and 1 base, in that order; junction bases with no gene match: 5. CDR3 bases: TGCGCCAGCAGCCAAGTACTGGACAGGGCCCAAGAGACCCAGTACTTC. Amino acid sequence: CASSQVLDRAQETQYF.

DNA for the CDR3: TGTGCCACCAGCAGAGATTTGGGAGGGCGGACCCAGTACTTC. This gives the protein CATSRDLGGRTQYF. This chain connects TRBV15 to TRBJ2-5; 7 bases agree with TRBD2. The CDR3 extends over 14 amino acids. Germline CDR1 and CDR2: LNHNV and YYDKDF (reference sequence). Trimming cost V 0 bases and J 7 bases; bases outside gene matches: 5.

The chain uses TRBV6-1 and TRBJ2-4; possible D gene TRBD1, 8 bases. Germline CDR1 is MNHNS and CDR2 is SASEGT. Trimming stripped 2 bases from V and 6 bases from J, with 14 bases between. The CDR3 totals 15 residues. CDR3 sequence: CASSETGGVRNIQYF. DNA for the CDR3: TGTGCCAGCAGTGAAACAGGGGGGGTCCGAAACATTCAGTACTTC.

The rearrangement uses TRBV7-2 and TRBJ1-6; tentatively, D is TRBD1 (5 bases). Trimming took off 1 base at V and 10 bases at J, with 14 bases between the two ends. CDR1 and CDR2 (germline): SGHTA, FQGNSA. The length of the CDR3 is 15 residues. Written as DNA, the CDR3 is TGTGCCAGCAGCTTAGTTTCCGGGGGAGACTCACCCCTCCACTTT. Translated: CASSLVSGGDSPLHF.

The chain combines TRBV15 with TRBJ2-7, with 9 bases that match TRBD1. V was pared by 5 bases and J by 3 bases, with 8 bases of the junction left unmatched. Germline CDR1 is LNHNV and CDR2 is YYDKDF (reference sequence). This CDR3 is built from 15 residues. CDR3 sequence: CATSEPGQGYYEQYF. In nucleotides, the CDR3 is TGTGCCACCAGCGAGCCGGGACAGGGTTACTACGAGCAGTACTTC.

The rearrangement joins TRBV19 to TRBJ2-3, with D maybe TRBD2 (6 bases). V dropped 3 bases and J dropped 4 bases, with 8 bases sitting between them. This CDR3 comprises 13 residues. In germline, CDR1 is LNHDA, CDR2 SQIVND (reference sequence). The CDR3 region has the DNA TGTGCCAGTAGTATCGGGAGTGCAGATACGCAGTATTTT. It codes for CASSIGSADTQYF.

The chain has TRBV4-1 and TRBJ1-1; TRBD1 aligns across 9 bases. V shed 1 base and J 11 bases; nucleotides not matched to a gene: 14. Per germline, CDR1 MGHRA and CDR2 YSYEKL. The CDR3 is made up of 16 amino acids. CDR3 in DNA: TGCGCCAGCAGCCAAGTCGGAGAGGGACAGGGATCGGGGGCTTTCTTT. It specifies CASSQVGEGQGSGAFF.

This sequence joins TRBV28 and TRBJ1-2, with a tentative D call TRBD1 (6 bases). The germline gives CDR1 MDHEN, CDR2 SYDVKM. The CDR3 totals 16 residues. The V end was cut by 5 bases, the J end by 2 bases, with 18 bases between. In DNA, the CDR3 is TGTGCCAGCAGTCTGACAGGTTTAGCTCAAAACTATGGCTACACCTTC. It yields the protein CASSLTGLAQNYGYTF.

The chain has TRBV7-6 and TRBJ2-2, with D perhaps TRBD1 (5 bases). This CDR3 comprises 14 residues. The V end lost 2 bases, the J end lost 9 bases, and 13 bases lay between the germline ends. Germline V gives CDR1 SGHVS, CDR2 FNYEAQ. CDR3 sequence reads: CASSLSGNVRELFF. CDR3 nucleotide sequence: TGTGCCAGCAGCTTATCAGGGAATGTCCGGGAGCTGTTTTTT.

This chain connects TRBV5-1 to TRBJ2-6, with D tentatively TRBD2 (6 bases). Germline lookup yields CDR1 SGHRS and CDR2 YFSETQ. Trimming left V 2 bases short and J 3 bases short, with 15 bases between. CDR3 length equals 17 residues. The CDR3 loop is CASSLKVAGFGANVLTF. The CDR3 DNA is TGCGCCAGCAGCTTAAAAGTGGCGGGATTTGGGGCCAACGTCCTGACTTTC.

V usage is TRBV30 and J usage is TRBJ2-1; TRBD1 is a possible D gene (6 bases). Trimming stripped 0 bases from V and 15 bases from J, with 18 bases between. This CDR3 has 13 residues. Germline loops: CDR1 GTSNPN, CDR2 SVGIG (reference sequence). The CDR3 region has the DNA TGTGCCTGGAGTGTACTAGAGTCGGGACAACGGTTCTTC. It is translated as CAWSVLESGQRFF.

This chain uses TRBV9 with TRBJ2-1; weak D call: TRBD2 (5 bases). Trimming cost V 4 bases and J 6 bases, with 14 bases left between them. Germline CDR1 is SGDLS and CDR2 is YYNGEE. The CDR3 contains 14 residues. This CDR3 is CASSPAGYINEQFF. CDR3 sequence (DNA): TGTGCCAGCAGCCCGGCGGGCTATATCAATGAGCAGTTCTTC. Filled out from reference TRBV9 and TRBJ2-1, the complete variable domain reads DSGVTQTPKHLITATGQRVTLRCSPRSGDLSVYWYQQSLDQGLQFLIQYYNGEERAKGNILERFSAQQFPDLHSELNLSSLELGDSALYFCASSPAGYINEQFFGPGTRLTVL.

The V call is TRBV9, the J call TRBJ1-3, with D possibly TRBD1 on 5 matching bases. Trimming took off 3 bases at V and 6 bases at J, with 19 bases between the two ends. Germline V gene data show CDR1 as SGDLS and CDR2 as YYNGEE. This CDR3 has 16 amino acids. The CDR3 DNA reads TGTGCCAGCAGCGCCCAGGGAGGAGGAGTGGAAAACACCATATATTTT. Protein product: CASSAQGGGVENTIYF.

The genes are TRBV18 and TRBJ2-3; 10 bases line up with TRBD2. The CDR3 length is 15 residues. V lost 8 bases and J lost 4; bases outside the gene matches: 9. Germline CDR1 reads KGHSH; CDR2 reads LQKENI. The DNA for the CDR3 is TGTGCCAGCCCGGGAGCTAGCGGGAGTTCAGATACGCAGTATTTT. Translated: CASPGASGSSDTQYF.

Details on this clone: The sample carries other DNA sequences with the same CDR3. This chain connects TRBV5-1 to TRBJ2-5, with D possibly matching TRBD1 (6 bases). CDR1 and CDR2 from the germline V gene are SGHRS and YFSETQ. The CDR3 consists of 13 residues. The V and J ends lost 0 bases and 5 bases respectively, with 8 bases between them. As DNA, the CDR3 is TGCGCCAGCAGCTTGGACAGGGTCGAGACCCAGTACTTC. Encoded protein: CASSLDRVETQYF.

This clone was observed a few times. The chain has TRBV5-1 and TRBJ2-5, with TRBD2 matching 12 bases. The length of the CDR3 is 14 residues. The germline CDR1 and CDR2 sequences are SGHRS and YFSETQ. V trimming: 9 bases; J trimming: 1 base; junction bases outside the gene matches: 4. Written as DNA, the CDR3 is TGCGCCACCCGGACTAGCGGGGCCCAAGAGACCCAGTACTTC. This codes for CATRTSGAQETQYF.

This chain connects TRBV15 to TRBJ2-1; 8 bases align to TRBD2. V was pared by 0 bases and J by 4 bases, with 5 bases of the junction left unmatched. CDR3 length: 16 amino acids. CDR1 is LNHNV, CDR2 YYDKDF, per germline (reference sequence). The CDR3 reads CATSRDAAGGYNEQFF. CDR3 DNA: TGTGCCACCAGCAGAGATGCTGCGGGAGGTTACAATGAGCAGTTCTTC. Using reference TRBV15 and TRBJ2-1 for the parts outside the CDR3, the full variable domain is DAMVIQNPRYQVTQFGKPVTLSCSQTLNHNVMYWYQQKSSQAPKLLFHYYDKDFNNEADTPDNFQSRRPNTSFCFLDIRSPGLGDTAMYLCATSRDAAGGYNEQFFGPGTRLTVL.

The chain is built from TRBV10-2 and TRBJ1-6, with TRBD1 as a possible D gene (6 bases). The CDR3 runs 16 residues. Looked up from germline, CDR1 is WSHSY and CDR2 is SAAADI. The V gene lost 6 bases and the J gene lost 8 bases, with 20 bases spanning the gap. In nucleotides, the CDR3 is TGCGCCAGCAGCGAAACCCTACAGGGCAGGTATTCACCCCTCCACTTT. Translating it yields CASSETLQGRYSPLHF.

On this clone: The same CDR3 is also encoded by other DNA sequences in this sample. Here the CDR3 reads CASSLRQGTQPQHF. In nucleotides, the CDR3 is TGTGCCAGCAGCTTACGCCAGGGTACTCAGCCCCAGCATTTT. The rearrangement joins TRBV7-2 to TRBJ1-5; D perhaps matches TRBD1 (5 bases). This CDR3 contains 14 residues. Looked up from germline, CDR1 is SGHTA and CDR2 is FQGNSA. Trimming shortened V by 2 bases and J by 6 bases, and 11 bases separated the two germline ends.